The rows below give T cell receptor beta chains drawn from one sample of a study of CD8+CD57+ T cells in acquired aplastic anemia. TCRdb re-called the reads through MiXCR, storing one row per CDR3 protein. This sample has 210,000 or so distinct CDR3 sequences, with about half found just once. The sequenced sample consisted of sorted CD4+, CD8+, or CD8+CD57+ T cells (not recorded which) from PBMCs. Receptor source: a human donor with aplastic anemia. The CDR3 runs from the conserved cysteine through the conserved F or W. Each record gives: D gene, V gene, J gene, clone size, CDR3 DNA, CDR3 protein. A D gene is named only where the DNA matches it firmly. Not all rows give a size; the values are once, few, many and, for expanded clones, a class.

D: -
V: TRBV3-1
J: TRBJ1-1
size: many
DNA: TGTGCCAGCAGCCAAGAGGCGGTGGGTGAAGCTTTCTTT
CDR3: CASSQEAVGEAFF

D: TRBD1
V: TRBV7-3
J: TRBJ2-7
size: -
DNA: TGTGCCAGCAGCACCGGGACAGGCGAGCAGTACTTC
CDR3: CASSTGTGEQYF

D: TRBD1
V: TRBV6-1
J: TRBJ2-1
size: -
DNA: TGTGCCAGCAGGGTGGACAGGGGGGCTGGCAATGAGCAGTTCTTC
CDR3: CASRVDRGAGNEQFF

D: -
V: TRBV5-4
J: TRBJ2-7
size: -
DNA: TGTGCCAGCAGCTTCCAGGGGAACCCCGAGCAGTACTTC
CDR3: CASSFQGNPEQYF

D: TRBD1
V: TRBV5-5
J: TRBJ2-7
size: many
DNA: TGTGCCAGCAGCTCTCGGACAGGGCCTTACGAGCAGTACTTC
CDR3: CASSSRTGPYEQYF

D: -
V: TRBV7-2
J: TRBJ2-5
size: few
DNA: TGTGCCAGCAGCTTATTCAGCGGGCAAGAGACCCAGTACTTC
CDR3: CASSLFSGQETQYF

D: -
V: TRBV5-1
J: TRBJ2-1
size: -
DNA: TGCGCCAGCAGATTGCCCCAATCTAATGAGCAGTTCTTC
CDR3: CASRLPQSNEQFF

D: TRBD1
V: TRBV12-3/TRBV12-4
J: TRBJ1-2
size: many
DNA: TGTGCCAGCAGTTCCCACGGGACAGGGTATGGCTACACCTTC
CDR3: CASSSHGTGYGYTF

D: TRBD1
V: TRBV20-1
J: TRBJ1-4
size: -
DNA: TGCAGTGCTAGAGCGGCACCAGACAGGGGAAACACTGAAGCAACTAATGAAAAACTGTTTTTT
CDR3: CSARAAPDRGNTEATNEKLFF

D: TRBD1
V: TRBV4-1
J: TRBJ1-2
size: -
DNA: TGCGCCAGCAGCCATCAGGGGACAGTCGGCTACACCTTC
CDR3: CASSHQGTVGYTF

D: -
V: TRBV7-7
J: TRBJ2-7
size: few
DNA: TGTGCTAGCAGCTTAGCCCTGGGGGTTTCTTACGAGCAGTACTTC
CDR3: CASSLALGVSYEQYF

D: -
V: TRBV28
J: TRBJ1-6
size: few
DNA: TGTGCCAGCAGTTTTTTGGGGGGAGGATCCTATAATTCACCCCTCCACTTT
CDR3: CASSFLGGGSYNSPLHF

D: -
V: TRBV19
J: TRBJ1-2
size: -
DNA: TGTGCCAGTAGTTTATGGTCTTCAGGGGACTATGGCTACACCTTC
CDR3: CASSLWSSGDYGYTF

D: -
V: TRBV10-3
J: TRBJ1-1
size: -
DNA: TGTGCCAGCAGTGAAACTAGGAGCATGAACACTGAAGCTTTCTTT
CDR3: CASSETRSMNTEAFF

D: TRBD1
V: TRBV29-1
J: TRBJ1-2
size: -
DNA: TGCAGCGTTGGGGAACAGGGGATGACTAACTATGGCTACACCTTC
CDR3: CSVGEQGMTNYGYTF

D: -
V: TRBV12-3/TRBV12-4
J: TRBJ1-5
size: many
DNA: TGTGCCAGCAGTCCTTCGGACGGGATCCAGCCCCAGCATTTT
CDR3: CASSPSDGIQPQHF

D: -
V: TRBV20-1
J: TRBJ1-6
size: -
DNA: TGCAGTGCTCAGTTGGGGGGCGCGATGTATAATTCACCCCTCCACTTT
CDR3: CSAQLGGAMYNSPLHF

D: TRBD2
V: TRBV9
J: TRBJ2-1
size: -
DNA: TGTGCCAGCAGCCTCGAACTAGCGGGGGGGCATGAGCAGTTCTTC
CDR3: CASSLELAGGHEQFF

D: -
V: TRBV12-3/TRBV12-4
J: TRBJ1-5
size: many
DNA: TGTGCCAGCAGTTTAGCCTTACATCAGCCCCAGCATTTT
CDR3: CASSLALHQPQHF

D: TRBD1
V: TRBV27
J: TRBJ2-3
size: -
DNA: TGTGCCAGCAGTCTATGGGACAGGGGGCCAGATACGCAGTATTTT
CDR3: CASSLWDRGPDTQYF

D: -
V: TRBV6-5
J: TRBJ1-1
size: few
DNA: TGTGCCAGCAGTCGTGGGGTTTATACTGAAGCTTTCTTT
CDR3: CASSRGVYTEAFF

D: -
V: TRBV15
J: TRBJ2-7
size: -
DNA: TGTGCCACCAGCCGTGGAGCCGGCGCAGCCGAGCAGTACTTC
CDR3: CATSRGAGAAEQYF

D: -
V: TRBV20-1
J: TRBJ2-5
size: -
DNA: TGCAGTGCTAACAAACAGGGACGCCAAGAGACCCAGTACTTC
CDR3: CSANKQGRQETQYF

D: -
V: TRBV19
J: TRBJ2-7
size: -
DNA: TGTGCCAGTAGTATGTGGGACACCTCCTACGAGCAGTACTTC
CDR3: CASSMWDTSYEQYF

D: -
V: TRBV5-5
J: TRBJ2-7
size: -
DNA: TGCGCCAGCAGCCAGTACGCTTACGAGCAGTACTTC
CDR3: CASSQYAYEQYF

D: -
V: TRBV7-6
J: TRBJ2-3
size: -
DNA: TGTGCCAGCAGTGACTCGACCACAGATACGCAGTATTTT
CDR3: CASSDSTTDTQYF

D: -
V: TRBV6-1
J: TRBJ2-2
size: few
DNA: TGTGCCAGCAGGGTCATGGGGATCGGGGAGCTGTTTTTT
CDR3: CASRVMGIGELFF

D: TRBD2
V: TRBV5-1
J: TRBJ2-5
size: -
DNA: TGCGCCAGCAGCCAGTACGGGAGGCAGGAGACCCAGTACTTC
CDR3: CASSQYGRQETQYF

D: -
V: TRBV29-1
J: TRBJ2-3
size: -
DNA: TGCAGCGTTGGTTCAGATACGCAGTATTTT
CDR3: CSVGSDTQYF

D: TRBD1
V: TRBV5-8
J: TRBJ1-1
size: -
DNA: TGTGCCAGCAGCTTGGACTCGGGACAGCCTGAAGCTTTCTTT
CDR3: CASSLDSGQPEAFF

D: TRBD2
V: TRBV5-1
J: TRBJ2-7
size: -
DNA: TGCGCCAGCAGCGTACTGCCTCGGACTAGCGGGAGTAAATCTTACGAGCAGTACTTC
CDR3: CASSVLPRTSGSKSYEQYF

D: -
V: TRBV24-1
J: TRBJ2-2
size: many
DNA: TGTGCCACTCGGAGGGGAAACACCGGGGAGCTGTTTTTT
CDR3: CATRRGNTGELFF

D: TRBD1
V: TRBV6-5
J: TRBJ2-7
size: many
DNA: TGTGCCAGCAGCCCTGTTGAGGGACAGCACTACGAGCAGTACTTC
CDR3: CASSPVEGQHYEQYF

D: -
V: TRBV7-8
J: TRBJ2-3
size: -
DNA: TGTGCCAGCAGTTTGGACCCACGACAGGACACAGATACGCAGTATTTT
CDR3: CASSLDPRQDTDTQYF

D: -
V: TRBV6-6
J: TRBJ2-1
size: -
DNA: TGTGCCAGCAGTGGCGGGAACCCGCAGTTCTTC
CDR3: CASSGGNPQFF

D: -
V: TRBV6-1
J: TRBJ1-5
size: few
DNA: TGTGCCTCCAAAGTTGGGGGGACCGGGAATAGCAATCAGCCCCAGCATTTT
CDR3: CASKVGGTGNSNQPQHF

D: TRBD1
V: TRBV2
J: TRBJ1-1
size: few
DNA: TGTGCCAGCAGTGCCGGGACAGGGTTGAATACTGAAGCTTTCTTT
CDR3: CASSAGTGLNTEAFF

D: -
V: TRBV5-1
J: TRBJ1-1
size: -
DNA: TGCGCCAGCAGCTTGTTACAGATTAACACTGAAGCTTTCTTT
CDR3: CASSLLQINTEAFF

D: TRBD1
V: TRBV2
J: TRBJ1-2
size: -
DNA: TGTGCCAGCAGTGGAGGGACAGGGAGTCATGGCTACACCTTC
CDR3: CASSGGTGSHGYTF

D: -
V: TRBV11-2
J: TRBJ2-1
size: -
DNA: TGTGCCAGCAGCCAAGATGGAAATGAGCAGTTCTTC
CDR3: CASSQDGNEQFF

D: TRBD2
V: TRBV5-5
J: TRBJ2-2
size: -
DNA: TGTGCCAGCAGCCCCACGGGGGGGGTCGGCACCGGGGAGCTGTTTTTT
CDR3: CASSPTGGVGTGELFF

D: -
V: TRBV7-9
J: TRBJ1-2
size: -
DNA: TGTGCCAGCAGCTTAATGCCGGGGGCGGACTATGGCTACACCTTC
CDR3: CASSLMPGADYGYTF

D: -
V: TRBV5-6
J: TRBJ1-1
size: -
DNA: TGTGCCAGCAGCTTGGAGGGGGAAGGAAGGCTTGAAGCTTTCTTT
CDR3: CASSLEGEGRLEAFF

D: TRBD2
V: TRBV19
J: TRBJ2-1
size: -
DNA: TGTGCCAGTAGTGGCGGGACTAGCGGGATAGAAAATGAGCAGTTCTTC
CDR3: CASSGGTSGIENEQFF

D: -
V: TRBV20-1
J: TRBJ2-1
size: -
DNA: TGCAGCGCGCTACTACTGGGGACCAAGACCTACAATGAGCAGTTCTTC
CDR3: CSALLLGTKTYNEQFF

D: TRBD1
V: TRBV10-1
J: TRBJ1-1
size: once
DNA: TGCGCCAGCAGTGAGGGGGACAGGGGGAGAAAGTCAACTGAAGCTTTCTTT
CDR3: CASSEGDRGRKSTEAFF

D: TRBD2
V: TRBV7-6
J: TRBJ2-5
size: few
DNA: TGTGCCAGCAGCTTAGCGCCTAGCGGGGGAGGGGAGACCCAGTACTTC
CDR3: CASSLAPSGGGETQYF

D: TRBD2
V: TRBV7-9
J: TRBJ2-5
size: -
DNA: TGTGCCAGCAGCCAAGCAGGCGGGGGGACCCAGTACTTC
CDR3: CASSQAGGGTQYF

D: TRBD1
V: TRBV7-9
J: TRBJ1-6
size: -
DNA: TGTGCCAGCTCGCCCGACAGGGATTCACCCCTCCACTTT
CDR3: CASSPDRDSPLHF

D: TRBD1
V: TRBV5-8
J: TRBJ1-1
size: many
DNA: TGTGCCAGCAGCCAACTCGGGACAGGGATGGGAACTGAAGCTTTCTTT
CDR3: CASSQLGTGMGTEAFF

D: -
V: TRBV24-1
J: TRBJ1-2
size: -
DNA: TGTGCCAGCGCAGGGGAGAGCTATGGCTACACCTTC
CDR3: CASAGESYGYTF

D: -
V: TRBV2
J: TRBJ2-1
size: many
DNA: TGTGCCAGCGAAGGGTCACAGGTCCCGTTCTTC
CDR3: CASEGSQVPFF

D: -
V: TRBV19
J: TRBJ2-1
size: -
DNA: TGTGCCAGTAGTATAACCCGGGGCGGTGAGCAGTTCTTC
CDR3: CASSITRGGEQFF

D: -
V: TRBV7-2
J: TRBJ1-6
size: few
DNA: TGTGCCAGCAGCCACAAACTTACCCGGGGTAAAGATAATTCACCCCTCCACTTT
CDR3: CASSHKLTRGKDNSPLHF

D: -
V: TRBV9
J: TRBJ1-2
size: -
DNA: TGTGCCAGCAGCCTTAAATCAGGGCCGGACTATGGCTACACCTTC
CDR3: CASSLKSGPDYGYTF

D: TRBD1
V: TRBV2
J: TRBJ2-6
size: -
DNA: TGTGCCAGCAGTGAAACGAGGACAGGGGCCTACGTCCTGACTTTC
CDR3: CASSETRTGAYVLTF

D: TRBD1
V: TRBV7-9
J: TRBJ2-7
size: many
DNA: TGTGCCAGCAGCCTATTGCGACTACGACAGGGGACCTACGAGCAGTACTTC
CDR3: CASSLLRLRQGTYEQYF